This T cell receptor (beta chain) was sequenced for a study of control samples from healthy donors and cancer patients. There are 12 residues in the CDR3. Trimming left V 4 bases short and J 14 bases short, with 17 bases between. Germline loops: CDR1 SGHRS, CDR2 YFSETQ. Measured with immunoSEQ multiplex PCR; TCRdb has only the in-frame clones, and not every one. The sample consists of roughly 81,000 clones, approximately 80% of them appearing once. The chain employs TRBV5-1 and TRBJ2-3; a weak D match, TRBD2 (6 bases). Sequencing was carried out using PBMCs. The sequence derives from a man aged 55 to 70 with head and neck cancer. CDR3 amino acids: CASSLGGSTAYF. CDR3 in DNA: TGCGCCAGCAGCCTCGGGGGTAGCACCGCGTATTTT.